This TCR beta chain derives from a study of blood T cell repertoires in COVID-19. At the level of the study: The United States, Italy and Spain provided the acute and convalescent COVID-19 samples.

The protocol was immunoSEQ multiplex PCR, while the TCRdb copy is restricted to in-frame clones and leaves out a portion. The sample yields around 110,000 clones, roughly four fifths seen once. This clone was observed a few times. CDR3 size: 12 residues. Trimming removed 5 bases from V and 3 bases from J; junction bases left unmatched: 0. Germline CDR1 reads ENHRY; CDR2 reads SYGVKD. The chain couples TRBV10-3 to TRBJ1-1; 7 nucleotides match TRBD1. Sequenced input: peripheral blood. This receptor was taken from a man of 80 years or more with COVID-19, enrolled during active disease. This chain's CDR3 is CAISTGDTEAFF. DNA of the CDR3: TGTGCCATCAGTACAGGGGACACTGAAGCTTTCTTT.